These 10 T cell receptor beta chains were all obtained from the same sample, sequenced in a study of T cells in Graves' hyperthyroidism and ophthalmopathy. Amplification targeted TCR beta CDR3 regions from RNA transcripts. A set of HTBI primers served as the primers for a first-round RT-PCR of the TCR CDR3. TCRdb reanalysed the multiplex PCR reads using MiXCR and keeps one entry per CDR3 protein. This sample has approximately 500,000 distinct CDR3 sequences, with around 46% found just once. The sequencing sample was made of peripheral blood or thyroid tissue (not recorded which). The receptors stem from a woman between 18 and 30 years old with Graves' hyperthyroidism.

This clonotype was recorded many times. DNA of the CDR3: TGTGCCAGCAGCTTAGAGAGGGAATCGGGCTACACCTTC. This encodes CASSLERESGYTF. This chain uses TRBV7-8 with TRBJ1-2; the D is unclear. CDR3 length: 13 amino acids. Germline CDR1 and CDR2: SGHVS and FQNEAQ. Trimming shortened V by 1 base and J by 8 bases, and 11 bases separated the two germline ends.

This clonotype was counted between two and nine times. This chain links TRBV2 with TRBJ1-2, with unresolved D. Trimming shortened V by 6 bases and J by 12 bases, and 11 bases separated the two germline ends. From germline, CDR1 is SNHLY and CDR2 FYNNEI. This CDR3 contains 10 residues. CDR3 amino acids: CASSTFGNTF. CDR3 DNA sequence: TGTGCCAGCAGCACTTTTGGAAACACCTTC.

This clonotype occurred many times. V and J are TRBV20-1 and TRBJ1-3; D is perhaps TRBD1 (5 bases). The CDR3 runs 13 residues. Deletions cut 2 bases from V and 7 bases from J, with 12 bases between. Germline assignment: CDR1 DFQATT and CDR2 SNEGSKA (reference sequence). The CDR3: CSARWGLANTIYF. The CDR3 nucleotides are TGCAGTGCTAGATGGGGGTTGGCGAACACCATATATTTT.

The chain couples TRBV15 to TRBJ1-2; TRBD1 matches at 8 bases. Trimming removed 3 bases from V and 3 bases from J; junction bases left unmatched: 6. Germline V gene data show CDR1 as LNHNV and CDR2 as YYDKDF (reference sequence). The CDR3 totals 15 residues. CDR3 coding DNA: TGTGCCACCAGCAGCGGCCAGACAGGGGACTATGGCTACACCTTC. This sequence encodes CATSSGQTGDYGYTF.

This clonotype was detected ten times or more. The rearrangement uses TRBV5-1 and TRBJ1-2; 8 bases are a match to TRBD1. Trimming took 4 bases from V and 4 from J; bases not matched to a gene: 9. This CDR3 has 15 residues. The V gene's germline CDR1 is SGHRS and CDR2 YFSETQ. CDR3: CASSTLTGASYGYTF. The CDR3 bases are TGCGCCAGCAGCACTTTGACAGGGGCGAGCTATGGCTACACCTTC. Full variable domain (missing parts from reference TRBV5-1 and TRBJ1-2): KAGVTQTPRYLIKTRGQQVTLSCSPISGHRSVSWYQQTPGQGLQFLFEYFSETQRNKGNFPGRFSGRQFSNSRSEMNVSTLELGDSALYLCASSTLTGASYGYTFGSGTRLTVV.

The table lists this clonotype with a count of one. The chain carries TRBV7-2 and TRBJ1-6; TRBD1 matches at 8 bases. The germline CDR1 and CDR2 sequences are SGHTA and FQGNSA. V lost 5 bases and J lost 7; bases outside the gene matches: 7. The CDR3 is made up of 15 amino acids. The CDR3 region has the DNA TGTGCCAGCAGCCTCCGGACAGGGATAAATTCACCCCTCCACTTT. This codes for CASSLRTGINSPLHF.

This clonotype appeared many times. The gene calls are TRBV19 and TRBJ2-5, with TRBD2 as a possible D gene (5 bases). CDR1 LNHDA and CDR2 SQIVND come from the germline V gene (reference sequence). The V end lost 6 bases, the J end lost 5 bases, and 22 bases lay between the germline ends. CDR3 length: 16 amino acids. The CDR3 DNA sequence: TGTGCCAGTAGCCCATTCGTGGACTCGACCCAGGAGACCCAGTACTTC. Amino acid sequence: CASSPFVDSTQETQYF. The full variable domain, completed using reference TRBV19 and TRBJ2-5, is DGGITQSPKYLFRKEGQNVTLSCEQNLNHDAMYWYRQDPGQGLRLIYYSQIVNDFQKGDIAEGYSVSREKKESFPLTVTSAQKNPTAFYLCASSPFVDSTQETQYFGPGTRLLVL.

J is TRBJ1-2 and V is TRBV7-8; perhaps TRBD1 as D (6 bases). From germline, CDR1 is SGHVS and CDR2 FQNEAQ. Trimming cost V 3 bases and J 6 bases, with 14 bases left between them. This CDR3 has 14 amino acids. The CDR3 is CASSLGRGGHGYTF. The CDR3, as DNA: TGTGCCAGCAGCTTGGGCAGGGGAGGCCATGGCTACACCTTC.

This clonotype has just a few counts. The rearrangement joins TRBV4-1 to TRBJ1-6; D uncertain. The germline V gene encodes CDR1 MGHRA and CDR2 YSYEKL. The ends were cut back, 3 bases at V and 9 bases at J, with 12 bases in the middle. This CDR3 comprises 14 residues. The DNA of the CDR3 is TGCGCCAGCAGCCAGTTCGGAGGAGTTTCACCCCTCCACTTT. As protein: CASSQFGGVSPLHF.

This clonotype has ten or more counts. The chain employs TRBV10-3 and TRBJ2-7; possibly TRBD1 for D (5 bases). This CDR3 spans 16 amino acids. Per the germline V gene, CDR1 is ENHRY and CDR2 is SYGVKD. The ends were cut back, 5 bases at V and 5 bases at J, with 22 bases in the middle. The CDR3 DNA reads as TGTGCCATCAGTACTTCCTCACTAAGGGGTGCGGACGAGCAGTACTTC. This sequence encodes CAISTSSLRGADEQYF.